A single T cell receptor (beta chain) is shown here with its context. This CDR3 spans 14 amino acids. CDR1 and CDR2 from the germline V gene are SGHAT and FQNNGV. Trimming left V 3 bases short and J 4 bases short, with 12 bases between. The data derive from a study of blood T cell repertoires in COVID-19. Across the study: Sites across the United States, Italy and Spain contributed samples from acute and convalescent COVID-19.

Study processing details: Amplifying reference gene primers gave estimates of nucleated cell counts. Data came from immunoSEQ multiplex PCR; TCRdb stores just in-frame clones and leaves some out. V and J calls and clone size are given by that table; D and trimming were obtained from the DNA. Of approximately 170,000 clones listed, 80% to 90% were seen once; the top ten hold around 9%. The TCR comes from a middle-aged man with active or convalescent COVID-19. Sequencing was performed on peripheral blood. V and J are TRBV11-2 and TRBJ1-1, with D tentatively TRBD1 (5 bases). The CDR3 nucleotides read TGTGCCAGCAGCTTGGGATCAGGGTCCACTGAAGCTTTCTTT. It specifies CASSLGSGSTEAFF.